The 2 T cell receptor beta chains in this list originate from one sample, sequenced in a study of Graves' ophthalmopathy and Graves' hyperthyroidism. TCR beta CDR3 amplification used RNA transcripts. RT-PCR was first run with HTBI primers, then multiplex PCR in a second round. TCRdb called the multiplex PCR reads again in MiXCR, with one record for every CDR3 protein. The sample has 660,000 or so distinct CDR3 sequences, about 41% seen once; the top ten hold roughly 3%. Specimen: peripheral blood. Source of these receptors: an adult man with Graves' ophthalmopathy.

The rearrangement links TRBV2 to TRBJ2-6, with 8 bases aligning to TRBD1. In germline, CDR1 is SNHLY, CDR2 FYNNEI. The CDR3 contains 16 residues. V was clipped by 6 bases and J by 2 bases; unmatched bases: 6. CDR3 in DNA: TGTGCCAGCAGGGACAGGGTGGGCCCTGGGGCCAACGTCCTGACTTTC. This encodes CASRDRVGPGANVLTF.

This clonotype showed up many times. This chain uses TRBV29-1 with TRBJ1-2; 7 nucleotides agree with TRBD1. Germline CDR1 SQVTM, CDR2 ANQGSEA. V was clipped by 4 bases and J by 3 bases; unmatched bases: 17. The CDR3 is 17 residues long. CDR3 region: CSVGNVGRTGFDYGYTF. The CDR3 bases are TGCAGCGTTGGAAATGTTGGAAGGACAGGATTTGACTATGGCTACACCTTC.